The clone carrying this T cell receptor beta chain was seen more than once but under ten times. CDR1 and CDR2 from the germline V gene are SGHAT and FQDESV (reference sequence). Trimming shortened V by 1 base and J by 3 bases, and 5 bases separated the two germline ends. The CDR3 covers 13 residues. The sample comes from a study of blood T cell repertoires in COVID-19. Sequenced by immunoSEQ multiplex PCR; TCRdb stores in-frame clones only, minus some. The data show around 250,000 clones, around 90% seen once. The chain joins TRBV11-1 to TRBJ2-3; no clear D gene. Sequenced material: PBMCs or T cells enriched from blood (not recorded which). This receptor was identified in a woman aged 50 to 65 who had recovered from COVID-19. CDR3 sequence reads: CASSLGLTDTQYF. In DNA form, the CDR3 reads TGTGCCAGCAGCTTAGGGCTTACAGATACGCAGTATTTT.